This TCR beta chain is from a study of blood T cell repertoires in COVID-19. Study in general: Specimens from acute and convalescent COVID-19 originated in the United States, Italy and Spain.

Only one count was recorded for this clone. Original processing methods: Estimates of nucleated cell counts were drawn from the amplification of reference gene primers. This table comes from immunoSEQ multiplex PCR, and its TCRdb copy is limited to in-frame clones, with some not included. The DNA gave D and trimming, while V, J and clone size come from that table. The table records around 200,000 clones, approximately 87% of them present only once. With V trimmed by 3 bases and J by 1 base, 9 bases remained unmatched. Germline lookup yields CDR1 SGDLS and CDR2 YYNGEE. The CDR3 consists of 17 residues.

This sequence originates from a man aged 55 to 70 who had recovered from COVID-19. The chain combines TRBV9 with TRBJ1-1; 10 bases are a match to TRBD1. What was sequenced was peripheral blood. Written as DNA, the CDR3 is TGTGCCAGCAGCGAGGGGGACAGGGGAGGCCCGAACACTGAAGCTTTCTTT. Amino acid sequence: CASSEGDRGGPNTEAFF.